This T cell receptor beta chain comes out of a study of T cells of healthy individuals. TCRdb re-analysed the 5' RACE reads in MiXCR, keeping a single row per CDR3 protein. Among about 96,000 distinct CDR3 sequences listed, roughly 18% were seen once. The CDR3 is 10 amino acids. Trimming shortened V by 6 bases and J by 4 bases, and 3 bases separated the two germline ends. Germline V gives CDR1 MNHNY, CDR2 SVGAGI (reference sequence). The chain carries TRBV6-6 and TRBJ1-1; D remains ambiguous. The TCR sequence derives from a human donor in good health. The DNA for the CDR3 is TGTGCCAGCAGGACCACTGAAGCTTTCTTT. It specifies CASRTTEAFF.